The entry below describes one T cell receptor beta chain. The CDR3 has 16 amino acids. Germline CDR1 is SGHRS and CDR2 is YFSETQ. Trimming took 3 bases from V and 4 from J, leaving 19 bases between them. As originally analysed: Researchers report that nucleated cell counts were estimated from reference gene primer amplification. Data came from immunoSEQ multiplex PCR; TCRdb stores just in-frame clones and leaves some out. Clone size and the V and J calls come from that table; the DNA yielded D and trimming. The data contain 50,000 to 70,000 clones, around 87% of them seen just once; the ten biggest clones take up roughly 6.4%. The data stem from a study of blood T cell repertoires in COVID-19. Overall study context: Whether acute or convalescent, the COVID-19 samples came from the United States, Italy and Spain.

What was sequenced was peripheral blood. This receptor was taken from a man aged 60-69 years with active or convalescent COVID-19. The V call is TRBV5-1, the J call TRBJ1-1; D possibly corresponds to TRBD1 (6 bases). In DNA form, the CDR3 reads TGCGCCAGCAGCTCATCACAGGGCGGTGGGGCCACTGAAGCTTTCTTT. Translated: CASSSSQGGGATEAFF.